The sequence of this T cell receptor beta chain was determined in a study of T-cell reconstitution after alpha-beta-depleted transplantation in children. TCRbeta library preparation incorporated unique molecular identifiers. TCRdb re-called the PCR reads through MiXCR, storing one row per CDR3 protein. Of hundreds of thousands of distinct CDR3 sequences detected, 16% appear once; the ten largest clones hold approximately 1%. V dropped 3 bases and J dropped 1 base, with 12 bases sitting between them. The CDR3 runs 16 residues. Germline lookup yields CDR1 SGHTA and CDR2 FQGTGA. V is TRBV7-3 and J is TRBJ2-2; D might be TRBD2 (5 bases). Specimen: PBMCs from the stem cell graft donor, collected from the stem cell graft. The TCR originated in a human donor who donated a stem cell graft to a child with acute myeloid leukemia. The CDR3 spells CASSFAGRLNTGELFF. The CDR3 bases are TGTGCCAGCAGCTTTGCGGGCCGGCTGAACACCGGGGAGCTGTTTTTT.